A selection of T cell receptor beta chains follows, all from one sample in a study of CD8 T cells in ankylosing spondylitis. TCRdb processed the 5' RACE reads anew with MiXCR; each CDR3 protein has one entry. Here the sample spans about 450,000 distinct CDR3 sequences, roughly 27% being singletons. The sequenced material came from blood, either unsorted or a sorted T cell fraction (not recorded which). The source of these receptors is a male donor with ankylosing spondylitis. The CDR3 runs from the conserved cysteine through the conserved F or W. The D gene is left open where the match is weak. Size tells how often a clone was seen (once, few, many) or the class of an expanded clone, and some rows leave it out.

size	V	D	J	CDR3	DNA
few	TRBV11-2	-	TRBJ2-7	CASGLEWEQYF	TGTGCCAGCGGCCTCGAGTGGGAGCAGTACTTC
-	TRBV20-1	TRBD2	TRBJ2-3	CSARSGLAPDTQYF	TGCAGTGCTAGGTCGGGACTAGCGCCAGATACGCAGTATTTT
once	TRBV5-1	-	TRBJ2-3	CASSLAPQDTQYF	TGCGCCAGCAGCTTAGCGCCGCAAGATACGCAGTATTTT
-	TRBV19	-	TRBJ1-2	CASSIGSGYTF	TGTGCCAGTAGTATCGGGTCTGGCTACACCTTC
-	TRBV12-3/TRBV12-4	-	TRBJ1-3	CASRDISGNTIYF	TGTGCCAGCAGGGACATATCTGGAAACACCATATATTTT
-	TRBV7-9	-	TRBJ1-1	CASSSTGTSNTEAFF	TGTGCCAGCAGCTCTACCGGGACATCGAACACTGAAGCTTTCTTT
few	TRBV15	-	TRBJ2-7	CATSRVGVYEQYF	TGTGCCACCAGCAGAGTGGGGGTCTACGAGCAGTACTTC
-	TRBV6-1	TRBD1	TRBJ2-2	CASTRTGETGELFF	TGTGCCAGCACACGGACAGGGGAGACCGGGGAGCTGTTTTTT
once	TRBV10-3	TRBD2	TRBJ2-6	CAISESPGRALSSGANVLTF	TGTGCCATCAGTGAGTCTCCAGGGAGGGCTCTCAGCTCTGGGGCCAACGTCCTGACTTTC
-	TRBV18	TRBD1	TRBJ1-1	CASSTTGADTEAFF	TGTGCCAGCTCCACGACAGGGGCCGACACTGAAGCTTTCTTT
few	TRBV24-1	TRBD1	TRBJ1-1	CATGGTGRNEAFF	TGTGCCACCGGCGGGACAGGGAGAAATGAAGCTTTCTTT
few	TRBV18	-	TRBJ1-2	CASSPFDTPNYGYTF	TGTGCCAGCTCACCTTTCGACACTCCTAACTATGGCTACACCTTC
-	TRBV7-2	-	TRBJ1-1	CASSLERYTEAFF	TGTGCCAGCAGCTTGGAAAGGTACACTGAAGCTTTCTTT
few	TRBV12-3/TRBV12-4	TRBD1	TRBJ1-5	CASTLGQVNQPQHF	TGTGCCAGCACCCTCGGACAGGTCAATCAGCCCCAGCATTTT